The present T cell receptor beta chain was sequenced within a study of blood T cells in healthy people across ages. Study-level results: Samples with more naive T cells showed higher observed beta diversity. Nothing was known about donor CMV status, and this possibly confounded expanded clonotype changes. PBMC samples, being unsorted, prevented any conclusive comparison of naive and antigen-experienced cells.

Using a J-beta primer mix together with a sample-barcoded 5' primer, a second PCR was run for roughly 6 to 11 cycles. Using its own MiXCR run on the 5' RACE reads, TCRdb lists one record per CDR3 protein. Of about 690,000 distinct CDR3 sequences listed, 40% to 45% are singletons. Investigators took around 10 milliliters of peripheral blood from every donor. This CDR3 spans 15 amino acids. In germline, CDR1 is LGHNA, CDR2 YNFKEQ. Regarding this clonotype: Its antigen is unknown. This could be a read error, since a much larger clone is one nucleotide away.

The rearrangement joins TRBV4-2 to TRBJ2-6; a possible D gene is TRBD1 (5 bases). The TCR sequence derives from an older man in good health. Sequencing was carried out using blood. The CDR3 loop reads CASSQDGSGANALTF. CDR3 sequence (DNA): TGTGCCAGCAGCCAAGACGGGTCTGGGGCCAACGCCCTGACTTTC.